This is a list of T cell receptor beta chains from one sample in a study of blood T cell repertoires in COVID-19. Here immunoSEQ multiplex PCR was the method, and the copy in TCRdb shows in-frame clones only, minus some. The top ten clones hold roughly 3.8% of a sample with fewer than 120,000 clones, 76% of them seen once. What was sequenced was peripheral blood. The source is an elderly woman with acute or convalescent COVID-19. CDR3s include the opening cysteine and the closing phenylalanine or tryptophan. The order of the fields is J gene, V gene, D gene, clone size, CDR3 protein, CDR3 DNA. D genes are given only for firm matches. For some rows the clone size is stated as once, few or many, or as a class when expanded; others skip it.

>TRBJ1-1|TRBV18|.|.
CASSPFGVNTEAFF
TGTGCCAGCTCACCATTCGGGGTGAACACTGAAGCTTTCTTT
>TRBJ2-3|TRBV10-3|TRBD2|.
CASSGLGLDTQYF
TGTGCCAGCTCGGGACTAGGCTTGGATACGCAGTATTTT
>TRBJ2-7|TRBV5-4|.|few
CASSPPGISYEQYF
TGTGCCAGCAGCCCCCCCGGGATATCCTACGAGCAGTACTTC
>TRBJ1-2|TRBV5-1|TRBD1|.
CASSPGQPFGYTF
TGCGCCAGCAGCCCGGGACAGCCGTTTGGCTACACCTTC
>TRBJ1-5|TRBV29-1|.|few
CSVAPNRDQPQHF
TGCAGCGTTGCTCCTAACAGGGATCAGCCCCAGCATTTT
>TRBJ2-3|TRBV12-3/TRBV12-4|.|.
CASKQQNTDTQYF
TGTGCCAGCAAACAGCAAAACACAGATACGCAGTATTTT
>TRBJ2-7|TRBV10-2|TRBD2|.
CASRAGTSGSYEQYF
TGCGCCAGCAGAGCGGGGACTAGCGGGAGTTACGAGCAGTACTTC
>TRBJ2-7|TRBV6-2/TRBV6-3|TRBD2|.
CASSIAGAVEQYF
TGTGCCAGCAGTATAGCGGGAGCGGTGGAGCAGTACTTC
>TRBJ1-2|TRBV5-4|TRBD1|.
CASSPGQGANGYTF
TGTGCCAGCAGCCCCGGACAGGGGGCCAACGGCTACACCTTC
>TRBJ1-3|TRBV28|TRBD1|few
CATGTGGVGGNTIYF
TGTGCCACGGGGACAGGGGGCGTAGGGGGAAACACCATATATTTT
>TRBJ2-3|TRBV3-1/TRBV3-2|.|.
CASSQYRDTQYF
TGTGCCAGCAGCCAATACCGGGATACGCAGTATTTT
>TRBJ2-3|TRBV18|TRBD1|.
CASSPNGGQGVTDTQYF
TGTGCCAGCTCACCGAATGGGGGACAGGGGGTCACAGATACGCAGTATTTT
>TRBJ2-3|TRBV7-9|.|.
CASSASLATDTQYF
TGTGCCAGCAGCGCATCCCTAGCCACAGATACGCAGTATTTT
>TRBJ2-4|TRBV2|TRBD1|.
CASRPQGAGIQYF
TGTGCCAGCAGACCCCAGGGGGCAGGCATTCAGTACTTC
>TRBJ2-7|TRBV28|.|.
CASSLRLRAGSHTEQYF
TGTGCCAGCAGCCTGAGACTCCGAGCGGGTTCCCATACTGAGCAGTACTTC
>TRBJ2-1|TRBV5-1|.|.
CASSLIGSVAGRGLYNEQFF
TGCGCCAGCAGCTTGATTGGTTCGGTGGCGGGGAGAGGGCTTTACAATGAGCAGTTCTTC
>TRBJ2-7|TRBV3-1/TRBV3-2|.|.
CASSQDSGRGGFDF
TGTGCCAGCAGCCAAGATTCGGGCAGGGGAGGGTTTGACTTC
>TRBJ2-5|TRBV6-5|.|.
CASNMNGGETQYF
TGTGCCAGCAATATGAACGGAGGAGAGACCCAGTACTTC
>TRBJ2-1|TRBV7-6|TRBD2|.
CASSFPGLAVPSSYNEQFF
TGTGCCAGCAGCTTCCCGGGACTAGCGGTACCGAGCTCCTACAATGAGCAGTTCTTC
>TRBJ2-3|TRBV4-1|TRBD2|.
CASSPGLGATDTQYF
TGCGCCAGCAGCCCCGGACTAGGTGCCACAGATACGCAGTATTTT
>TRBJ2-2|TRBV11-3|.|.
CASSFLAGELFF
TGTGCCAGCAGCTTCCTCGCCGGGGAGCTGTTTTTT
>TRBJ2-7|TRBV28|.|.
CASSTRTDSYEQYF
TGTGCCAGCAGTACCCGGACAGACTCCTACGAGCAGTACTTC
>TRBJ2-3|TRBV30|.|.
CAWSAGFSTDTQYF
TGTGCCTGGAGTGCTGGCTTTAGCACAGATACGCAGTATTTT
>TRBJ1-2|TRBV7-9|.|few
CASSLGTELVGGYTF
TGTGCCAGCAGCTTAGGAACGGAGCTGGTGGGTGGCTACACCTTC
>TRBJ2-1|TRBV7-3|TRBD2|.
CASSLGLANDEQFF
TGTGCCAGCAGCTTGGGACTAGCAAATGACGAGCAGTTCTTC
>TRBJ2-3|TRBV7-9|TRBD1|.
CASSSTTGVTSTDTQYF
TGTGCCAGCAGCTCGACTACAGGGGTTACTAGCACAGATACGCAGTATTTT
>TRBJ2-1|TRBV7-2|TRBD2|.
CASSPRLAGANEQFF
TGTGCCAGCAGCCCACGACTAGCGGGAGCCAATGAGCAGTTCTTC
>TRBJ1-1|TRBV29-1|.|.
CSGWTAYTEAFF
TGCAGCGGGTGGACAGCTTACACTGAAGCTTTCTTT
>TRBJ1-1|TRBV5-8|.|.
CASSLELTGRAFF
TGTGCCAGCAGCTTGGAACTCACAGGGAGAGCTTTCTTT
>TRBJ1-2|TRBV10-3|.|few
CAISDRGGEQYGYTF
TGTGCCATCAGCGACCGCGGGGGGGAACAATATGGCTACACCTTC
>TRBJ1-1|TRBV5-1|TRBD1|.
CASSLDGTANTEAFF
TGCGCCAGCAGCTTGGACGGGACAGCTAACACTGAAGCTTTCTTT
>TRBJ2-2|TRBV3-1/TRBV3-2|TRBD1|.
CASRAGTGDTGELFF
TGTGCCAGCAGAGCCGGGACAGGAGACACCGGGGAGCTGTTTTTT
>TRBJ2-5|TRBV11-2|TRBD2|.
CASRQGGLAGPFQETQYF
TGTGCCAGCAGACAAGGGGGGCTAGCGGGGCCGTTCCAAGAGACCCAGTACTTC
>TRBJ1-2|TRBV10-2|TRBD1|.
CASSNRGEYGYTF
TGCGCCAGCTCTAACAGGGGGGAGTATGGCTACACCTTC
>TRBJ1-5|TRBV12-3/TRBV12-4|.|.
CASNAGTNQPQHF
TGTGCCAGCAACGCAGGGACAAATCAGCCCCAGCATTTT
>TRBJ2-2|TRBV6-5|.|.
CASRPLVTGELFF
TGTGCCAGCAGGCCACTAGTGACCGGGGAGCTGTTTTTT
>TRBJ2-3|TRBV2|.|.
CASSERVVVGVRNTQYF
TGTGCCAGCAGTGAAAGAGTTGTTGTCGGGGTTCGGAATACGCAGTATTTT
>TRBJ1-1|TRBV2|.|.
CASSGGQRTEAFF
TGTGCCAGCAGTGGGGGGCAGAGGACTGAAGCTTTCTTT
>TRBJ1-1|TRBV30|TRBD1|few
CAWSGQGAEAFF
TGTGCCTGGTCAGGACAGGGGGCTGAAGCTTTCTTT
>TRBJ1-6|TRBV5-4|.|.
CASHTGSSSPLHF
TGTGCCAGCCACACAGGGTCCTCCTCACCCCTCCACTTT
>TRBJ1-5|TRBV2|.|.
CASSLQGNNQPQHF
TGTGCCAGCAGTCTCCAGGGAAACAATCAGCCCCAGCATTTT
>TRBJ2-3|TRBV7-8|TRBD2|.
CASSFSGGSTDTQYF
TGTGCCAGCAGCTTTAGCGGGGGGAGCACAGATACGCAGTATTTT
>TRBJ2-7|TRBV14|.|.
CASSSQGGGYEQYF
TGTGCCAGCAGCAGTCAGGGGGGAGGATACGAGCAGTACTTC
>TRBJ1-1|TRBV29-1|.|.
CSAIRGPNTEAFF
TGCAGCGCTATACGCGGGCCTAACACTGAAGCTTTCTTT
>TRBJ2-1|TRBV4-1|TRBD2|once
CASSQFGLAGYNEQFF
TGCGCCAGCAGCCAGTTCGGACTAGCGGGCTACAATGAGCAGTTCTTC
>TRBJ2-1|TRBV7-3|TRBD2|once
CASSLGQGELAGWNEQFF
TGTGCCAGCAGCTTGGGTCAGGGTGAACTAGCGGGGTGGAATGAGCAGTTCTTC
>TRBJ1-6|TRBV11-2|.|.
CASSLDARGLPNSPLHF
TGTGCCAGCAGCTTAGACGCCCGGGGGTTGCCCAATTCACCCCTCCACTTT
>TRBJ2-4|TRBV29-1|.|.
CSGSGEENIQYF
TGCAGCGGTTCGGGAGAGGAAAACATTCAGTACTTC
>TRBJ1-4|TRBV2|TRBD1|few
CASSEARQGQLFF
TGTGCCAGCAGTGAAGCCCGACAGGGACAACTGTTTTTT
>TRBJ2-5|TRBV7-3|.|.
CASSLTGAGETQYF
TGTGCCAGCAGCTTAACAGGGGCGGGAGAGACCCAGTACTTC
>TRBJ2-3|TRBV30|.|few
CAWSSEVTDTQYF
TGTGCCTGGTCTTCAGAGGTCACAGATACGCAGTATTTT
>TRBJ1-4|TRBV10-3|TRBD1|once
CATRDRDNEKLFF
TGTGCCACGCGGGACAGGGATAATGAAAAACTGTTTTTT
>TRBJ1-1|TRBV7-3|.|.
CASSRDSDTEAFF
TGTGCCAGCAGCCGCGACAGTGACACTGAAGCTTTCTTT